This T cell receptor (beta chain) is from a study of OX40 agonist ivuxolimab in advanced cancers. Study-level information: The study treated patients with ivuxolimab, an agonistic anti-OX40 (CD134) antibody. Previous treatment with anti-PD-1, anti-PD-L1 or anti-CTLA-4 therapy was allowed; roughly 40% had received some.

Trimming removed 4 bases at V and 0 bases at J, with 10 bases between. In germline, CDR1 is KGHSH, CDR2 LQKENI. CDR3 length: 15 residues. Some clones are missing from TCRdb's copy, which holds only in-frame ones; the method was immunoSEQ multiplex PCR. The table has 82,000 or so clones, just under 95% seen once. Patients with a history of autoimmune disease or on systemic immunosuppression were excluded. Samples were taken at baseline and on day 1 of cycles 4 and 7. The chain links TRBV18 to TRBJ1-5; TRBD1 is a possible D gene (6 bases). This specimen was CD4+ or CD8+ T cells sorted from blood, taken in a trial of the OX40 agonist ivuxolimab. The TCR comes from an adult with an advanced solid tumor such as melanoma, head and neck, liver or kidney cancer. The CDR3 loop reads CASSQDRVSNQPQHF. CDR3 in DNA: TGTGCCAGCTCACAGGACAGAGTTAGCAATCAGCCCCAGCATTTT. Combining the CDR3 with reference TRBV18 and TRBJ1-5 gives the whole variable domain NAGVMQNPRHLVRRRGQEARLRCSPMKGHSHVYWYRQLPEEGLKFMVYLQKENIIDESGMPKERFSAEFPKEGPSILRIQQVVRGDSAAYFCASSQDRVSNQPQHFGDGTRLSIL.